This T cell receptor (beta chain) was recovered during a study of radiotherapy plus CTLA-4 blockade in lung cancer. The wider study: There were objective responses in 15% to 20% of patients, and more than 30% had disease control. Study outcomes and limitations: Early clone dynamics of blood T cells, plus interferon-beta, reportedly predicted response best. Blood saw expansion of tumor-derived TCR clones after radiotherapy plus ipilimumab.

For this clone: Antigen specificity is unknown.

Germline CDR1 reads MNHNY; CDR2 reads SVGAGI (reference sequence). The CDR3 consists of 14 residues. V was shortened by 5 bases and J by 4 bases, with 14 bases between the two germline ends. The protocol was immunoSEQ multiplex PCR, while the TCRdb copy is restricted to in-frame clones and leaves out a portion. The sample contains 110,000 or so clones, 78% of which appear only once. Patients with chemo-refractory metastatic non-small-cell lung cancer received focal radiation plus CTLA-4 blockade with ipilimumab. The origin of this receptor is a human donor with non-small cell lung cancer who had a partial response to radiotherapy plus ipilimumab. V and J are TRBV6-6 and TRBJ1-2, with a tentative D call TRBD1 (5 bases). This material consisted of peripheral blood, taken from a patient treated with radiotherapy plus ipilimumab. CDR3 amino acids: CASSGSDRIYGYTF. The CDR3 coding sequence is TGTGCCAGCAGTGGGTCAGACAGAATCTATGGCTACACCTTC.